The 26 T cell receptor beta chains reported below all come from one sample, sequenced in a study of CD4 T cells in relation to SARS-CoV-2 and coronaviruses. Their antigens remain unidentified. The unexposed donors gave CD4+ T cells in about 2011-2019, prior to COVID-19. After around nine days of culture, CD4+ T cells were isolated. Generated by immunoSEQ multiplex PCR, the TCRdb table keeps only in-frame clones and is missing some. There are 25,000 to 30,000 clones in the sample; about 70% occur only once, and roughly 17% lies in the top ten. The specimen sequenced was CD4+ T cells from PBMCs, cultured in vitro. These receptors all come from a human donor in good health.

The rearrangement links TRBV25-1 to TRBJ2-1; D unclear. The germline V gene has CDR1 MGHDK and CDR2 SYGVNS. V was clipped by 8 bases and J by 11 bases, with 10 bases between them. The CDR3 extends over 10 amino acids. Here the CDR3 DNA reads TGTGCCAGCGAAGACATAAAGCAGTTCTTC. Translating gives CASEDIKQFF.

The CDR3 nucleotides are TGTGCCAGTAGTACTGGACAGGGTGGAGGGCACAATGAGCAGTTCTTC. Translating it yields CASSTGQGGGHNEQFF. J is TRBJ2-1 and V is TRBV19; 8 nucleotides line up with TRBD1. The CDR3 is 16 residues long. J gave up 5 bases and V 4 bases, and 10 bases lay outside the gene matches. Looked up from germline, CDR1 is LNHDA and CDR2 is SQIVND (reference sequence).

The chain joins TRBV11-2 to TRBJ2-2; 7 bases fit TRBD1. CDR1 is SGHAT and CDR2 is FQNNGV in the germline V gene. Losses at the gene ends were 5 bases for V and 8 bases for J; bases not matched to a gene: 17. The CDR3 runs to 17 residues. The CDR3: CASSRFLGQQHRGELFF. CDR3 DNA: TGTGCCAGCAGCCGATTCCTGGGACAGCAGCACCGGGGGGAGCTGTTTTTT.

This clone was observed a few times. This chain uses TRBV9 with TRBJ2-7, with TRBD2 identical over 10 bases. V was pared by 0 bases and J by 2 bases, with 2 bases of the junction left unmatched. Germline CDR1 and CDR2: SGDLS and YYNGEE. This CDR3 region has 15 residues. CDR3 DNA sequence: TGTGCCAGCAGCGTAGGTCTAGCGGGAGCCTACGAGCAGTACTTC. As protein: CASSVGLAGAYEQYF.

This clone was recorded a few times. The chain is built from TRBV19 and TRBJ2-3; 9 bases map to TRBD2. The CDR3 spans 14 residues. Germline loops: CDR1 LNHDA, CDR2 SQIVND (reference sequence). The trim removed 7 bases at V and 3 bases at J, leaving 5 bases unmatched. The CDR3 bases are TGTGCCAGTACCATGACTAGCGGAACAGATACGCAGTATTTT. Its translation: CASTMTSGTDTQYF.

V is TRBV6-2 or TRBV6-3 and J is TRBJ2-7, with a tentative D call TRBD2 (7 bases). Germline CDR1 MNHEY, CDR2 SVGEGT. The V end lost 4 bases, the J end lost 5 bases, and 15 bases lay between the germline ends. The CDR3 consists of 14 residues. In nucleotides, the CDR3 is TGTGCCAGCAGTTGGGGGGGCGGGAACGACGAGCAGTACTTC. Its translation is CASSWGGGNDEQYF.

This clone was seen more than once but under ten times. The J gene is TRBJ1-2, the V gene TRBV27, with D possibly TRBD1 on 5 matching bases. The germline V gene encodes CDR1 MNHEY and CDR2 SMNVEV (reference sequence). V was shortened by 5 bases and J by 2 bases, with 12 bases between the two germline ends. The CDR3 runs 14 residues. CDR3 bases: TGTGCCAGCAGTAGAAAGGACAAAAACTATGGCTACACCTTC. Its translation: CASSRKDKNYGYTF.

The chain has TRBV7-2 and TRBJ2-3; the match to TRBD2 covers 11 bases. This CDR3 region has 15 residues. V was pared by 5 bases and J by 4 bases, with 5 bases of the junction left unmatched. Germline values: CDR1 SGHTA, CDR2 FQGNSA. CDR3 bases: TGTGCCAGCAGCCAAGGACTAGCGGGCCCAGATACGCAGTATTTT. The encoded protein is CASSQGLAGPDTQYF.

CDR3 region: CSVRDRGLSQPQHF. In DNA form, the CDR3 reads TGCAGCGTAAGGGACAGGGGGCTAAGTCAGCCCCAGCATTTT. V and J are TRBV29-1 and TRBJ1-5, with TRBD1 identical over 12 bases. J was trimmed by 6 bases and V by 6 bases; bases with no gene match: 6. From germline, CDR1 is SQVTM and CDR2 ANQGSEA. CDR3 size: 14 residues.

V and J are TRBV19 and TRBJ1-5; D gene unclear. The CDR3 consists of 13 residues. The V and J ends lost 4 bases and 7 bases respectively, with 11 bases between them. Per the germline V gene, CDR1 is LNHDA and CDR2 is SQIVND (reference sequence). Here the CDR3 DNA reads TGTGCCAGTAGTACCGTACATGGCCAGCCCCAGCATTTT. It specifies CASSTVHGQPQHF. The entire variable domain, with the rest obtained from reference TRBV19 and TRBJ1-5, is as follows: DGGITQSPKYLFRKEGQNVTLSCEQNLNHDAMYWYRQDPGQGLRLIYYSQIVNDFQKGDIAEGYSVSREKKESFPLTVTSAQKNPTAFYLCASSTVHGQPQHFGDGTRLSIL.

This clone has a single count. The genes are TRBV3-1 (or the pseudogene TRBV3-2) and TRBJ2-5; TRBD1 matches 8 bases. CDR3 length: 13 amino acids. Germline CDR1 reads LGHDT; CDR2 reads YNNKEL (reference sequence). V shed 4 bases and J 4 bases; nucleotides not matched to a gene: 2. CDR3 region: CASSPRGRETQYF. For the CDR3, the DNA is TGTGCCAGCAGCCCCAGGGGGCGAGAGACCCAGTACTTC.

The chain carries TRBV19 and TRBJ2-1; 7 nucleotides agree with TRBD2. Looked up from germline, CDR1 is LNHDA and CDR2 is SQIVND (reference sequence). With V trimmed by 6 bases and J by 0 bases, 8 bases remained unmatched. This CDR3 has 16 residues. CDR3 DNA sequence: TGTGCCAGTAGGCCGTCTAGCGGTAACTCCTACAATGAGCAGTTCTTC. This gives the protein CASRPSSGNSYNEQFF.

The table lists this clone with a count of one. This chain links TRBV18 with TRBJ2-7; D may be TRBD1 (5 bases). The V end was cut by 6 bases, the J end by 7 bases, with 22 bases between. This CDR3 is 15 amino acids long. Looked up from germline, CDR1 is KGHSH and CDR2 is LQKENI. This CDR3 is CASSYPGQGTEEQYF. CDR3 sequence (DNA): TGTGCCAGCTCCTATCCAGGCCAGGGTACGGAGGAGCAGTACTTC.

The chain carries TRBV18 and TRBJ2-3; no reliable D call. CDR3 length: 15 amino acids. Trimming cost V 5 bases and J 3 bases, with 15 bases left between them. Germline CDR1 KGHSH, CDR2 LQKENI. In DNA form, the CDR3 reads TGTGCCAGCTCATCGACGGTTTTGGGGACAGATACGCAGTATTTT. It specifies CASSSTVLGTDTQYF.

The CDR3 protein is CASSSRDSGNTIYF. CDR3 bases: TGTGCCAGCAGCTCGAGGGATTCTGGAAACACCATATATTTT. The chain is built from TRBV3-1 (or the pseudogene TRBV3-2) and TRBJ1-3, with D unresolved. V lost 5 bases to trimming and J lost 1 base, with 9 bases between them. This CDR3 is built from 14 residues. Germline lookup yields CDR1 LGHDT and CDR2 YNNKEL (reference sequence).

The chain is built from TRBV2 and TRBJ1-4, with D tentatively TRBD1 (6 bases). The CDR3 sequence is 14 residues long. Per germline, CDR1 SNHLY and CDR2 FYNNEI. The V gene lost 7 bases and the J gene lost 7 bases, with 16 bases spanning the gap. CDR3 DNA sequence: TGTGCCAGCACCCGACAGGCGGGGAGTGAAAAACTGTTTTTT. Translating it yields CASTRQAGSEKLFF.

In DNA form, the CDR3 reads TGTGCCAGCAGCCTTAGCGGGGGGGAACTCGGCACCGGGGAGCTGTTTTTT. Protein sequence: CASSLSGGELGTGELFF. This chain uses TRBV3-1 (or the pseudogene TRBV3-2) with TRBJ2-2; TRBD2 aligns across 11 bases. V lost 4 bases to trimming and J lost 4 bases; unmatched junction nucleotides: 8. Germline V gene sequence: CDR1 LGHDT, CDR2 YNNKEL (reference sequence). The CDR3 runs 17 residues.

This clone showed up just a few times. CDR3 sequence: CASSIRQGVGGAYGYTF. CDR3 nucleotide sequence: TGTGCCAGTAGTATACGACAGGGAGTAGGGGGGGCGTATGGCTACACCTTC. The chain carries TRBV19 and TRBJ1-2; the match to TRBD1 covers 7 bases. CDR1 LNHDA and CDR2 SQIVND come from the germline V gene (reference sequence). This CDR3 comprises 17 residues. J lost 5 bases, V lost 2 bases, and 14 bases had no gene match.

In this sample, this clone turned up once. J is TRBJ2-2 and V is TRBV5-1, with D possibly being TRBD2 (6 bases). This CDR3 is built from 14 residues. Germline loops: CDR1 SGHRS, CDR2 YFSETQ. V lost 0 bases and J 6 bases, leaving 9 bases between the germline ends. Written as DNA, the CDR3 is TGCGCCAGCAGCTTGGGGGACTTCCCCGGGGAGCTGTTTTTT. Protein product: CASSLGDFPGELFF.

CDR3 sequence reads: CASTLSYRGEYGYTF. The DNA of the CDR3 is TGTGCCAGCACCCTTTCTTACAGGGGCGAATATGGCTACACCTTC. The V call is TRBV27, the J call TRBJ1-2; 7 bases are shared with TRBD1. The junction had 13 bases not matched to a gene; V was cut back by 7 bases and J by 5 bases. The CDR3 covers 15 residues. Germline CDR1 MNHEY, CDR2 SMNVEV (reference sequence).

This clone was seen a handful of times. The rearrangement links TRBV5-1 to TRBJ1-4; D uncertain. Germline CDR1 and CDR2: SGHRS and YFSETQ. Trimming stripped 4 bases from V and 3 bases from J, with 7 bases between. The CDR3 loop spans 13 amino acids. CDR3 DNA: TGCGCCAGCAGCGCTACAGCTAATGAAAAACTGTTTTTT. This codes for CASSATANEKLFF.

The chain is built from TRBV12-5 and TRBJ2-5; D unresolved. Trimming removed 2 bases from V and 5 bases from J, with 6 bases in between. The germline CDR1 and CDR2 sequences are LGHNT and FRNRAP. The CDR3 length is 12 residues. The CDR3 loop is CASGLYVETQYF. The CDR3, as DNA: TGTGCTAGTGGTTTGTATGTCGAGACCCAGTACTTC.

The chain has TRBV2 and TRBJ2-5; D unclear. CDR1 is SNHLY and CDR2 is FYNNEI in the germline V gene. CDR3 length: 12 residues. V lost 6 bases and J 4 bases, leaving 9 bases between the germline ends. In DNA, the CDR3 is TGTGCCAGCAGACGACGACGAGAGACCCAGTACTTC. Amino acid sequence: CASRRRRETQYF.

The V call is TRBV6-5, the J call TRBJ2-7; 8 nucleotides match TRBD1. CDR3 length: 13 residues. Germline V gene lookup returns CDR1 MNHEY and CDR2 SVGAGI. Trimming at V came to 7 bases and at J to 5 bases, leaving 7 bases not matched to a gene. The CDR3 sequence: CASIQGARDEQYF. DNA of the CDR3: TGTGCCAGCATTCAGGGGGCAAGGGACGAGCAGTACTTC.

This clone was picked up a small number of times. The rearrangement uses TRBV19 and TRBJ1-1; D may be TRBD1 (6 bases). The CDR3 is made up of 15 amino acids. Per germline, CDR1 LNHDA and CDR2 SQIVND (reference sequence). Trimming stripped 5 bases from V and 1 base from J, with 14 bases between. The CDR3 loop is CASSLHGQPNTEAFF. The CDR3 DNA reads as TGTGCCAGTAGTCTGCACGGACAGCCGAACACTGAAGCTTTCTTT.

The V gene is TRBV11-2, the J gene TRBJ1-2; D may be TRBD1 (6 bases). Trimming took 4 bases from V and 1 from J, leaving 16 bases between them. The germline V gene has CDR1 SGHAT and CDR2 FQNNGV. CDR3 length equals 16 residues. CDR3 DNA: TGTGCCAGCAGCTCCCTGGGGGGCAGGATTAACTATGGCTACACCTTC. The encoded protein is CASSSLGGRINYGYTF. Combining the CDR3 with reference TRBV11-2 and TRBJ1-2 gives the whole variable domain EAGVAQSPRYKIIEKRQSVAFWCNPISGHATLYWYQQILGQGPKLLIQFQNNGVVDDSQLPKDRFSAERLKGVDSTLKIQPAKLEDSAVYLCASSSLGGRINYGYTFGSGTRLTVV.